The 4 T cell receptor beta chains reported below all come from one sample, sequenced in a study of identical twins. TCRdb independently ran MiXCR on the 5' RACE reads; one entry per CDR3 protein. The sample holds approximately 470,000 distinct CDR3 sequences, approximately 15% seen once. The same sample was also used in a study of yellow fever vaccine responses in identical twins.

The specimen sequenced was CD4+ T cells sorted from blood. The receptors originated from a woman younger than 30 in good health.

The chain links TRBV18 to TRBJ2-3, with no clear D. Trimming took 3 bases from V and 2 from J, leaving 12 bases between them. Germline lookup yields CDR1 KGHSH and CDR2 LQKENI. This CDR3 comprises 15 residues. CDR3 loop: CASSPPRIATDTQYF. CDR3 DNA sequence: TGTGCCAGCTCACCCCCGAGGATTGCCACAGATACGCAGTATTTT.

The J gene is TRBJ2-6, the V gene TRBV15; D gene uncertain. Germline CDR1 is LNHNV and CDR2 is YYDKDF (reference sequence). Trimming cost V 2 bases and J 1 base, with 9 bases left between them. This CDR3 comprises 16 residues. The CDR3 spells CATSRLDTSGANVLTF. In DNA form, the CDR3 reads TGTGCCACCAGCAGACTTGACACATCTGGGGCCAACGTCCTGACTTTC.

In this sample, this clonotype turned up a few times. V usage is TRBV7-9 and J usage is TRBJ2-3; the match to TRBD2 covers 10 bases. Looked up from germline, CDR1 is SEHNR and CDR2 is FQNEAQ (reference sequence). The CDR3 has 15 amino acids. The ends lost 8 bases at V and 5 bases at J; junction bases unmatched: 10. The CDR3 here is CASDRTSGVVDTQYF. The CDR3 nucleotides read TGTGCCAGCGACCGCACTAGCGGGGTTGTAGATACGCAGTATTTT.

This sequence joins TRBV20-1 and TRBJ2-5; 14 bases are a match to TRBD2. Germline CDR1 is DFQATT and CDR2 is SNEGSKA (reference sequence). V lost 5 bases to trimming and J lost 5 bases; unmatched junction nucleotides: 7. This CDR3 region has 15 residues. CDR3 residues: CSASGTSGSSETQYF. The DNA for the CDR3 is TGCAGTGCTTCCGGGACTAGCGGGAGTTCGGAGACCCAGTACTTC.